The 15 T cell receptor beta chains reported below all come from one sample, sequenced in a study of T-cell reconstitution after alpha-beta-depleted transplantation in children (dated by TCRdb to the mid-2010s). The treatment or condition label on this specimen signifies: allogeneic hematopoietic cell transplantation with graft depleted of TCRalphabeta T cells and CD19 B cells. Receptors were amplified or captured by PCR. TCRdb records Illumina HiSeq 2500 as the sequencer. TCR library preparation used molecular barcoding, with unique molecular identifiers applied to normalize quantification of the TCRbeta repertoire. TCRdb reprocessed the public reads (quality trimming at Q25 with fastp, clone calling with MiXCR) and kept in-frame beta chains. CDR3 protein sequences are deduplicated, and each keeps its most common genes and DNA. Present in this sample are some 78,000 distinct CDR3 sequences, over 12% of which were seen just once. The top ten clonotypes cover 25% to 35% of the sample.

The sequencing here drew on PBMCs, mostly from graft donor cells, taken 180 days after TCRalphabeta/CD19-depleted stem cell transplant. These receptors all stem from a male patient under 10 years old who had a stem cell transplant for acute lymphoblastic leukemia, so the T cells may come from the graft donor.

This clonotype was recorded a few times. The genes are TRBV7-2 and TRBJ2-1; TRBD2 agrees at 11 bases. Looked up from germline, CDR1 is SGHTA and CDR2 is FQGNSA. The CDR3 contains 17 residues. After removal of 5 bases from V and 4 bases from J, the junction contained 10 bases not matched to a gene. The CDR3 is CASSPAPLAGAYNEQFF. The CDR3 DNA sequence: TGTGCCAGCAGCCCGGCCCCACTAGCGGGGGCATACAATGAGCAGTTCTTC. Full variable domain (outside the CDR3, taken from reference TRBV7-2 and TRBJ2-1): GAGVSQSPSNKVTEKGKDVELRCDPISGHTALYWYRQSLGQGLEFLIYFQGNSAPDKSGLPSDRFSAERTGGSVSTLTIQRTQQEDSAVYLCASSPAPLAGAYNEQFFGPGTRLTVL.

This clonotype was picked up many times. The chain uses TRBV12-3 or TRBV12-4 and TRBJ2-1; no reliable D call. The CDR3 has 10 amino acids. Trimming removed 5 bases at V and 12 bases at J, with 8 bases between. DNA for the CDR3: TGTGCCAGCAGTGAGACTCGGCAGTTCTTC. This gives the protein CASSETRQFF.

This clonotype was counted ten times or more. This rearrangement joins TRBV7-6 to TRBJ2-1; TRBD2 aligns across 11 bases. The CDR3 loop spans 15 amino acids. V was clipped by 0 bases and J by 7 bases; unmatched bases: 2. The V gene's germline CDR1 is SGHVS and CDR2 FNYEAQ. The CDR3 here is CASSLALAGGNEQFF. The CDR3 nucleotides are TGTGCCAGCAGCTTAGCGCTAGCGGGGGGAAATGAGCAGTTCTTC. Variable domain in full (rest from reference TRBV7-6 and TRBJ2-1): GAGVSQSPRYKVTKRGQDVALRCDPISGHVSLYWYRQALGQGPEFLTYFNYEAQQDKSGLPNDRFSAERPEGSISTLTIQRTEQRDSAMYRCASSLALAGGNEQFFGPGTRLTVL.

This clonotype has a handful of counts. This sequence joins TRBV7-2 and TRBJ1-2; D gene unclear. Trimming cost V 5 bases and J 8 bases, with 12 bases left between them. The CDR3 consists of 12 residues. The V gene's germline CDR1 is SGHTA and CDR2 FQGNSA. CDR3 amino acids: CASSPRTGGYTF. The CDR3 DNA follows: TGTGCCAGCAGCCCCAGGACCGGAGGCTACACCTTC.

This clonotype was observed at least ten times. The rearrangement links TRBV29-1 to TRBJ2-1; 7 bases line up with TRBD1. J gave up 1 base and V 4 bases, and 7 bases lay outside the gene matches. CDR1 and CDR2 from the germline V gene are SQVTM and ANQGSEA. The CDR3 is 15 amino acids. CDR3: CSVAKGGASYNEQFF. The CDR3 DNA sequence: TGCAGCGTTGCGAAAGGGGGCGCTTCCTACAATGAGCAGTTCTTC.

This clonotype has ten or more counts. V usage is TRBV10-3 and J usage is TRBJ2-3, with 8 bases that match TRBD1. The J segment lost 2 bases and the V segment lost 4 bases, leaving 8 bases of the junction unmatched. The CDR3 length is 16 residues. CDR1 and CDR2 (germline): ENHRY, SYGVKD. CDR3 nucleotide sequence: TGTGCCATCAGTGTGGACAGGGCGTTCCACACAGATACGCAGTATTTT. It is translated as CAISVDRAFHTDTQYF.

This clonotype was recorded a few times. V and J are TRBV4-3 and TRBJ2-2; 10 bases match TRBD1. Per germline, CDR1 LGHNA and CDR2 YSLEER. The trim removed 5 bases at V and 5 bases at J, leaving 5 bases unmatched. CDR3 length equals 15 residues. CDR3: CASSRGQGLTGELFF. The CDR3 coding sequence is TGCGCCAGCAGCAGGGGACAGGGGTTAACCGGGGAGCTGTTTTTT.

This clonotype was observed a handful of times. The genes are TRBV18 and TRBJ2-7, with D uncertain. V was shortened by 6 bases and J by 0 bases, with 12 bases between the two germline ends. The CDR3 totals 14 residues. CDR1 and CDR2 (germline): KGHSH, LQKENI. The CDR3 spells CASSFTAPSYEQYF. The CDR3 nucleotides are TGTGCCAGCTCTTTCACAGCTCCCTCCTACGAGCAGTACTTC.

The genes are TRBV20-1 and TRBJ2-7; a weak D match, TRBD1 (5 bases). Trimming cost V 6 bases and J 1 base, with 16 bases left between them. The germline V gene has CDR1 DFQATT and CDR2 SNEGSKA (reference sequence). The CDR3 consists of 14 residues. CDR3 residues: CSAISRVKSYEQYF. CDR3 coding DNA: TGCAGTGCCATCTCCAGGGTTAAGTCCTACGAGCAGTACTTC.

This sequence joins TRBV25-1 and TRBJ2-7; no firm D call. Germline-derived CDR1 and CDR2 are MGHDK and SYGVNS. Between the trimmed V and J ends, which lost 6 bases and 3 bases, there was a span of 18 bases. The CDR3 sequence is 15 residues long. The CDR3 loop is CASRETSLFLYEQYF. CDR3 coding DNA: TGTGCCAGCAGGGAGACGTCACTCTTTCTCTACGAGCAGTACTTC.

J is TRBJ2-7 and V is TRBV18; D uncertain. Germline V gene lookup returns CDR1 KGHSH and CDR2 LQKENI. The CDR3 is 14 residues long. V was clipped by 0 bases and J by 3 bases, with 9 bases between them. The CDR3 reads CASSPPGGYYEQYF. The CDR3, as DNA: TGTGCCAGCTCACCACCGGGCGGTTACTACGAGCAGTACTTC.

This clonotype came up many times. The genes are TRBV5-1 and TRBJ2-6; D is possibly TRBD1 or TRBD2 (5 bases each). Germline CDR1 and CDR2: SGHRS and YFSETQ. The CDR3 sequence is 16 residues long. Trimming pared 4 bases from V and 3 bases from J, leaving 14 bases between. DNA of the CDR3: TGCGCCAGCAGCCAGGGACGTAGGATTGGGGCCAACGTCCTGACTTTC. Amino acid sequence: CASSQGRRIGANVLTF. Combining the CDR3 with reference TRBV5-1 and TRBJ2-6 gives the whole variable domain KAGVTQTPRYLIKTRGQQVTLSCSPISGHRSVSWYQQTPGQGLQFLFEYFSETQRNKGNFPGRFSGRQFSNSRSEMNVSTLELGDSALYLCASSQGRRIGANVLTFGAGSRLTVL.

This chain links TRBV4-3 with TRBJ2-4; tentative D call: TRBD2 (7 bases). The V gene lost 0 bases and the J gene lost 7 bases, with 16 bases spanning the gap. The germline CDR1 and CDR2 sequences are LGHNA and YSLEER. The CDR3 loop spans 16 amino acids. The CDR3 spells CASSQEKRGGRNIQYF. The CDR3, as DNA: TGCGCCAGCAGCCAAGAAAAGAGGGGGGGCCGGAACATTCAGTACTTC.

This clonotype has more than one count but fewer than ten. This chain connects TRBV11-2 to TRBJ1-6; unclear D gene. This CDR3 region has 10 residues. Germline loops: CDR1 SGHAT, CDR2 FQNNGV. V lost 5 bases and J lost 15, with 8 bases in between. The CDR3: CASSLAILHF. CDR3 nucleotide sequence: TGTGCCAGCAGCCTGGCGATCCTCCACTTT.

This clonotype was recorded a few times. The gene calls are TRBV5-4 and TRBJ2-1; 7 bases are a match to TRBD1. Losses at the gene ends were 1 base for V and 15 bases for J; bases not matched to a gene: 4. The CDR3 sequence is 11 residues long. Germline V gene data show CDR1 as SGHNT and CDR2 as YYREEE (reference sequence). CDR3 in DNA: TGTGCCAGCAGCTTGACGGGACAGACGTTCTTC. It yields the protein CASSLTGQTFF.